This TCR beta chain stems from a study of molecular identifiers for immune sequencing clone quantification. The wider study: In replicates, RNA taken from approximately 20,000 or 100,000 naive CD8 cells was divided five ways, and four portions underwent sequencing.

This clonotype came up many times. TCRdb passed the PCR reads through MiXCR, listing each CDR3 protein once. The sample lists about 640,000 distinct CDR3 sequences, nearly 20% seen once, with about 0.9% in the top ten. V was clipped by 6 bases and J by 2 bases, with 10 bases between them. CDR3 length equals 12 residues. The germline gives CDR1 SQVTM, CDR2 ANQGSEA. The sequence was obtained from a human donor in good health. Some libraries in this study had Jurkat cell RNA spiked in. The sample was naive CD8+ T cells from blood, with Jurkat cell RNA spiked in. Sample subset: FACS-sorted CD8+CD4-CCR7+CD45RA+ naive T cells. The rearrangement joins TRBV29-1 to TRBJ1-1, with no clear D. The CDR3 DNA is TGCAGCGTAGACACCCTTAACACTGAAGCTTTCTTT. Its translation is CSVDTLNTEAFF.